The sequence of this T cell receptor (beta chain) was determined in a study of blood T cell repertoires in COVID-19. At the level of the study: Samples came from the United States, Italy and Spain, spanning acute and convalescent COVID-19. Sample material is recorded as cDNA or gDNA derived from T cells, B-cell-depleted T cells, or PBMCs.

TCRdb's copy holds only in-frame clones and misses some; the assay was immunoSEQ multiplex PCR. The data contain about 480,000 clones, around 88% of them singletons. One Seattle source followed patients from active infection through their disease course. The specimen sequenced was peripheral blood. The origin of this receptor is a woman in her forties or fifties with COVID-19, enrolled during active disease.

CDR3 loop: CATERDSGEQFF. The CDR3 coding sequence is TGTGCCACCGAGAGGGATTCGGGTGAGCAGTTCTTC. This rearrangement joins TRBV19 to TRBJ2-1, with D possibly matching TRBD2 (5 bases). This CDR3 is built from 12 residues. Germline V CDR1 and CDR2: LNHDA, SQIVND (reference sequence). Between the trimmed V and J ends, which lost 10 bases and 9 bases, there was a span of 16 bases.